This T cell receptor beta chain was identified during a study of blood T cell repertoires in COVID-19 (dated by TCRdb to about 2020). Background for the entire study: Samples covering the acute and convalescent phases of COVID-19 were provided by collaborators in the United States, Italy and Spain. Samples came from the ongoing ImmuneRACE study (first 160 participants) plus 1,254 subjects from 6 global collaborators. The material from the prospective study consisted of cDNA or gDNA derived from T cells, B-cell-depleted T cells, or PBMCs. Sample metadata almost always included a de-identified subject ID, COVID-19 status, age in years and sex. Deeply sampled blood TCRbeta repertoires from subjects exposed to, actively infected with, or recovered from COVID-19 were included in the dataset. HLA class I and class II types, where available, came from metadata supplied by the sample provider rather than from assay-based typing. The repertoires were made available in a free public database intended to serve as a resource for research on the immune response to SARS-CoV-2. What the research found in general, with its limitations: Clinical and demographic metadata were provided uncurated, with the amount varying by source and participant.

For CDR1 and CDR2, the germline V gene lists SGHRS and YFSETQ. V was cut back by 3 bases and J by 1 base, leaving a gap of 19 bases between them. CDR3 length: 17 amino acids, cysteine to phenylalanine. Just the 51-base CDR3 DNA is kept, in frame starting at base 1. TCRbeta CDR3 regions were amplified from genomic DNA by means of the immunoSEQ Assay, a bias-controlled multiplex PCR. From the authors' description of their analysis: The number of nucleated cells in each sample was estimated by amplification of reference gene primers within the assay. To quantify the absolute abundance of each unique TCRbeta CDR3 rearrangement, sequence reads were collapsed and filtered. For each sample, productive Simpson clonality was calculated as the square root of Simpson's diversity index over productive rearrangements. What TCRdb holds here is the immuneACCESS table cut down to in-frame rearrangements. Part of the clones is not present; checked against another copy, under half of the missing clones reflect an unresolved V gene, and the others are unexplained. V and J calls and clone size are those listed in that table; D and trimming were worked out from the DNA. This sample is represented by some 200,000 clones; about 83% of them were singletons. The top ten hold roughly 3.9% of the sample.

This clone was seen a few times. Its cognate antigen has yet to be identified. Base qualities are not provided; no much larger clone lies one nucleotide away. Collaborating institutions collected whole blood in K2EDTA tubes following their own protocols. For TCRbeta analysis, collaborators shipped samples in one of three forms: frozen whole blood, isolated PBMCs, or DNA extracted from either of those sample types. The TCR originated in a man between 18 and 29 years old with active or convalescent COVID-19. The sequenced sample was peripheral blood. The chain links TRBV5-1 with TRBJ1-1; the D gene identity is not certain. The nucleotide sequence is TGCGCCAGCAGCTCAAGCGGACGGGGAGGGTGGAACACTGAAGCTTTCTTT. The resulting protein is CASSSSGRGGWNTEAFF.